The following is a TCR beta chain sequence with its context. Only in-frame clones appear in the TCRdb table, and some are missing; sequencing was by immunoSEQ multiplex PCR. The sample yields 300,000 to 450,000 clones, 87% seen once. This sample was taken from a study of blood T cell repertoires in COVID-19. Background on the study: In each case, the material was cDNA or gDNA derived from T cells, B-cell-depleted T cells, or PBMCs.

Germline lookup yields CDR1 LGHDT and CDR2 YNNKEL (reference sequence). The CDR3 spans 15 residues. Trimming took off 8 bases at V and 10 bases at J, with 21 bases between the two ends. The receptor comes from a woman in her twenties or thirties with COVID-19, enrolled during active disease. The genes are TRBV3-1 (or the pseudogene TRBV3-2) and TRBJ1-6, with D possibly being TRBD1 (6 bases). Sequenced sample: peripheral blood. CDR3 sequence: CASQRQDLPRSPLHF. Written as DNA, the CDR3 is TGTGCCAGCCAAAGACAGGATTTGCCACGGTCACCCCTCCACTTT.